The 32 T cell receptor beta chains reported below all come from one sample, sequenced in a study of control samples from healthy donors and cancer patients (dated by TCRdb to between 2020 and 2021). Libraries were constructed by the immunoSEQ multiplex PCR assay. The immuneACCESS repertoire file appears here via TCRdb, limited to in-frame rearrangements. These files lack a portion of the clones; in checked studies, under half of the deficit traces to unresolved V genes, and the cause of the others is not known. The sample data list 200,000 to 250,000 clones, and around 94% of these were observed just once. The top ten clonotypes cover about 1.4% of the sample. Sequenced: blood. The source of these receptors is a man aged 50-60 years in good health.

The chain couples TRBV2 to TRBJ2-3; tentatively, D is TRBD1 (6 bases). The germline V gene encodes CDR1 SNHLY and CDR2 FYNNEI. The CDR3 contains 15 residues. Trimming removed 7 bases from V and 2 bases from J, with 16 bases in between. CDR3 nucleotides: TGTGCCAGCATCCCCTCCGGACAGTCCACAGATACGCAGTATTTT. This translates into CASIPSGQSTDTQYF.

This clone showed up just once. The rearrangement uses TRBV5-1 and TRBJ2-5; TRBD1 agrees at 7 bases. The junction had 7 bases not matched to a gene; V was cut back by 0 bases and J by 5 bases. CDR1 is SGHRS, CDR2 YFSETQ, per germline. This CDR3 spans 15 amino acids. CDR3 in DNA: TGCGCCAGCAGCTTGGGACAGGGTATGATGGAGACCCAGTACTTC. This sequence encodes CASSLGQGMMETQYF. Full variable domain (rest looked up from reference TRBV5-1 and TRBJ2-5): KAGVTQTPRYLIKTRGQQVTLSCSPISGHRSVSWYQQTPGQGLQFLFEYFSETQRNKGNFPGRFSGRQFSNSRSEMNVSTLELGDSALYLCASSLGQGMMETQYFGPGTRLLVL.

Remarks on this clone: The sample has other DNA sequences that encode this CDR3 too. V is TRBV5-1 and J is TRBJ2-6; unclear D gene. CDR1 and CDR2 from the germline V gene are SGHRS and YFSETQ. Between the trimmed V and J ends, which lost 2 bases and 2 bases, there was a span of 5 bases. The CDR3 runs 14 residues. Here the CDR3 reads CASSFEAGANVLTF. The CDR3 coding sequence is TGCGCCAGCAGCTTCGAGGCTGGGGCCAACGTCCTGACTTTC.

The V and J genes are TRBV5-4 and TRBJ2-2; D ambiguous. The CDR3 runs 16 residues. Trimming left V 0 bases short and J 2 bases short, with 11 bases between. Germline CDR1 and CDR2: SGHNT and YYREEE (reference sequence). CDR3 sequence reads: CASSLELRSNTGELFF. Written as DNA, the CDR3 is TGTGCCAGCAGCTTGGAATTGAGGAGCAACACCGGGGAGCTGTTTTTT. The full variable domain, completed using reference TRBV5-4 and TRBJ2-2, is ETGVTQSPTHLIKTRGQQVTLRCSSQSGHNTVSWYQQALGQGPQFIFQYYREEENGRGNFPPRFSGLQFPNYSSELNVNALELDDSALYLCASSLELRSNTGELFFGEGSRLTVL.

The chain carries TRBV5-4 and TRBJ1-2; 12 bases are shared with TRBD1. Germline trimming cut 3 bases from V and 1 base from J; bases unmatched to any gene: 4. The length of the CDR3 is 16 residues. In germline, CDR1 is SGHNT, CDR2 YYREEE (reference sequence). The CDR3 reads CASSSGTGGLNYGYTF. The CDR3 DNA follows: TGTGCCAGCAGCTCGGGGACAGGGGGCCTTAACTATGGCTACACCTTC.

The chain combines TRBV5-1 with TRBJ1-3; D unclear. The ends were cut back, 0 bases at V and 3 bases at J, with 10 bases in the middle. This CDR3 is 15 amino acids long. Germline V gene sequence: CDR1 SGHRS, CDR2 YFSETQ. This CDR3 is CASSLVGEGGNTIYF. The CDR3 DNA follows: TGCGCCAGCAGCTTGGTTGGGGAAGGTGGAAACACCATATATTTT.

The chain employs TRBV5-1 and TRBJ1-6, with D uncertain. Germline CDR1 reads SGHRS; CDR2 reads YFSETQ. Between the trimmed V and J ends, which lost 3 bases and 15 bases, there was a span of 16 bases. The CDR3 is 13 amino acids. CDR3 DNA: TGCGCCAGCAGCTCTTACACCGATGAGGTCCTCCACTTT. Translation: CASSSYTDEVLHF.

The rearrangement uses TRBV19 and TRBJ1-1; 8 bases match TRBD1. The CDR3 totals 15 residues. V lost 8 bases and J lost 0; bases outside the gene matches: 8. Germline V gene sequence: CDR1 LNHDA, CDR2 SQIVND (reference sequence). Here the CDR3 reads CASDRGDFMNTEAFF. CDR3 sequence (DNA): TGTGCCAGTGACAGGGGCGACTTTATGAACACTGAAGCTTTCTTT.

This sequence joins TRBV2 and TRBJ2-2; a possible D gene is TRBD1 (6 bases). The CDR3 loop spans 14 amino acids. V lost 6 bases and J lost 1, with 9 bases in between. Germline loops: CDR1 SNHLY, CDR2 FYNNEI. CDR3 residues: CASRGAMNTGELFF. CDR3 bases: TGTGCCAGCAGGGGGGCAATGAACACCGGGGAGCTGTTTTTT.

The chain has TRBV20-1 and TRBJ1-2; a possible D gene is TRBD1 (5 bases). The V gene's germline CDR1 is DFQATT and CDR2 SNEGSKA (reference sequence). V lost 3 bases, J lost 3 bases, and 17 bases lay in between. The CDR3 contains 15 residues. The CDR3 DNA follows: TGCAGTGCTAGTCGGGCCGGGTTGGGGGACTATGGCTACACCTTC. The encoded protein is CSASRAGLGDYGYTF.

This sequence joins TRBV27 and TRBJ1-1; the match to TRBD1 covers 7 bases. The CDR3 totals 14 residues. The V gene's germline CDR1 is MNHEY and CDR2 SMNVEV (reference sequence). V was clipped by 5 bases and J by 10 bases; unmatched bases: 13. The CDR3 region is CASSGQAAPDRAFF. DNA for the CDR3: TGTGCCAGCAGTGGACAGGCCGCACCAGATCGAGCTTTCTTT.

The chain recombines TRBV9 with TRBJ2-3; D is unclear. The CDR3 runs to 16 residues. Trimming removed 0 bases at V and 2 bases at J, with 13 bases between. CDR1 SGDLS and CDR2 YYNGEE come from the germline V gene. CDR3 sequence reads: CASSVAWQQFTDTQYF. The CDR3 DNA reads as TGTGCCAGCAGCGTAGCTTGGCAGCAATTCACAGATACGCAGTATTTT.

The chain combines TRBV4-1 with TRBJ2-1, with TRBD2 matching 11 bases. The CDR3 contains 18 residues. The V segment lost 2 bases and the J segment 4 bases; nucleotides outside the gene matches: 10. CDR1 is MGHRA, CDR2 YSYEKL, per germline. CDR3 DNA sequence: TGCGCCAGCAGCCAAACCACTAGCGGGAGAACTTTATACAATGAGCAGTTCTTC. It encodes CASSQTTSGRTLYNEQFF.

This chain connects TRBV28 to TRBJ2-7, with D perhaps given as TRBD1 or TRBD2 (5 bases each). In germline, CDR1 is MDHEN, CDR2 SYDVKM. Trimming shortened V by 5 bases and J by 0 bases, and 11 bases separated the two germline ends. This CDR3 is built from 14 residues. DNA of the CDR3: TGTGCCAGCAGTGTCCCCGGGGCCTCCTACGAGCAGTACGTC. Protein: CASSVPGASYEQYV.

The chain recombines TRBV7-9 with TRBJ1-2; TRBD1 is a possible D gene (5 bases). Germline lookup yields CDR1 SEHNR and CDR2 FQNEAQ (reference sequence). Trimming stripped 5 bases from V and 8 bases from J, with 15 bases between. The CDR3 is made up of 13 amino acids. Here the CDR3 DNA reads TGTGCCAGCAGCCAAGCGACAGAAAAAGGCTACACCTTC. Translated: CASSQATEKGYTF.

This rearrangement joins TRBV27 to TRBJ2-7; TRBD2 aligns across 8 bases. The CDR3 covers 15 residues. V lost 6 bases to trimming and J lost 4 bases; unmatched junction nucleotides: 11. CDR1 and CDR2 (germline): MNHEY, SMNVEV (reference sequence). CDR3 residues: CASSSGGAGAYEQYF. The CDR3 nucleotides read TGTGCCAGCAGCTCTGGGGGAGCGGGGGCGTACGAGCAGTACTTC.

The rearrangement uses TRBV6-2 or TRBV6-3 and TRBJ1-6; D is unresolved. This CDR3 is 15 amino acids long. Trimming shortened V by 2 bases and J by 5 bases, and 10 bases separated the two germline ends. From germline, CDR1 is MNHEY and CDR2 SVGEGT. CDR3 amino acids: CASSYGVLNNSPLHF. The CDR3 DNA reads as TGTGCCAGCAGTTACGGTGTCCTTAATAATTCACCCCTCCACTTT.

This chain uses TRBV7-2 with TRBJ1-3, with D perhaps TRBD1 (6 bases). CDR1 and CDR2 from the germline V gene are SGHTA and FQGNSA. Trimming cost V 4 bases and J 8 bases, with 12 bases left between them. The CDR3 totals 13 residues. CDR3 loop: CASSSRGGHTIYF. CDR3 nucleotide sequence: TGTGCCAGCAGCTCCAGGGGAGGCCACACCATATATTTT. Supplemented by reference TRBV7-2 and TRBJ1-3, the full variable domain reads GAGVSQSPSNKVTEKGKDVELRCDPISGHTALYWYRQSLGQGLEFLIYFQGNSAPDKSGLPSDRFSAERTGGSVSTLTIQRTQQEDSAVYLCASSSRGGHTIYFGEGSWLTVV.

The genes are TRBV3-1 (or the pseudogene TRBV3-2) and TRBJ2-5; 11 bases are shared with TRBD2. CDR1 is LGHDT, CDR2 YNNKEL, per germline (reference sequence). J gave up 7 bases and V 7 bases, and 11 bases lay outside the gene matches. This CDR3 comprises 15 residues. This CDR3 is CASTEFSGGGLTQYF. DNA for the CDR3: TGTGCCAGCACCGAATTTAGCGGGGGGGGTTTGACCCAGTACTTC.

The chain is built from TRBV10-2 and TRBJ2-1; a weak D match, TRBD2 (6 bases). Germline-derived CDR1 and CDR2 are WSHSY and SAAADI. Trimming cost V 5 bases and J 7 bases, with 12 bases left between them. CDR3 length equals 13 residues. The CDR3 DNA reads TGCGCCAGCAGTCCAGGGAGGAGAAATGAGCAGTTCTTC. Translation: CASSPGRRNEQFF.

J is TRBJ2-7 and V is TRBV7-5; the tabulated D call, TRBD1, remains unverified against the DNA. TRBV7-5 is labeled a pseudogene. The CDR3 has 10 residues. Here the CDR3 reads CARSSPVRYF. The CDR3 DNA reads TGTGCCAGAAGCTCCCCAGTAAGGTACTTC.

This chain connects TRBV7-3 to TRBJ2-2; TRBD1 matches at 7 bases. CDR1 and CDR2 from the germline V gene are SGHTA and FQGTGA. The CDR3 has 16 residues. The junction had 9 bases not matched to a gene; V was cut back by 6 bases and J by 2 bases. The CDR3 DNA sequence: TGTGCCAGCAGTCTACTCGGGACAGCCAACACCGGGGAGCTGTTTTTT. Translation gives CASSLLGTANTGELFF.

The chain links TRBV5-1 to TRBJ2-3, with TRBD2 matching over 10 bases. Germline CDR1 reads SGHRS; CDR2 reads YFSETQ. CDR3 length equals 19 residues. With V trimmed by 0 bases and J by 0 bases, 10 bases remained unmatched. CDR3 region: CASSLAFSSGGPSTDTQYF. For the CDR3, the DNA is TGCGCCAGCAGCTTGGCCTTTAGTAGCGGGGGGCCTAGCACAGATACGCAGTATTTT. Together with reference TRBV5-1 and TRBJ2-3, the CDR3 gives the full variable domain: KAGVTQTPRYLIKTRGQQVTLSCSPISGHRSVSWYQQTPGQGLQFLFEYFSETQRNKGNFPGRFSGRQFSNSRSEMNVSTLELGDSALYLCASSLAFSSGGPSTDTQYFGPGTRLTVL.

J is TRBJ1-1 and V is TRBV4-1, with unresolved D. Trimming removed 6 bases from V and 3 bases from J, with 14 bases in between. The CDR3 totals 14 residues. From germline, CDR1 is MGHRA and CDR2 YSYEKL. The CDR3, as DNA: TGCGCCAGCAGGATAGGGTCTTTCGACACTGAAGCTTTCTTT. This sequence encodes CASRIGSFDTEAFF.

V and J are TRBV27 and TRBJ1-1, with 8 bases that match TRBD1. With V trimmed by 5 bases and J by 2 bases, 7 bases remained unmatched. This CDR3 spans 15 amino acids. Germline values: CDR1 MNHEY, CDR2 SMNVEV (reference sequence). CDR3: CASSTWTGTNTEAFF. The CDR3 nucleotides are TGTGCCAGCAGTACTTGGACAGGGACTAACACTGAAGCTTTCTTT.

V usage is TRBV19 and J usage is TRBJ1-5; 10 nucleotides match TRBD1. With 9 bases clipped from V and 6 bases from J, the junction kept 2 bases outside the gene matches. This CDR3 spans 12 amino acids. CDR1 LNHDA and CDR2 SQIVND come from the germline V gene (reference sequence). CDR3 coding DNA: TGTGCCAGCAGACAGGGGGCTCAGCCCCAGCATTTT. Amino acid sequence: CASRQGAQPQHF.

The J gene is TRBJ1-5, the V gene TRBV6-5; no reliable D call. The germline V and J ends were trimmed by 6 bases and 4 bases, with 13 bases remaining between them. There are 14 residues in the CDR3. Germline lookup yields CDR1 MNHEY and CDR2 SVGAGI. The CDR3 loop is CASRRALSNQPQHF. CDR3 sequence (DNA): TGTGCCAGCAGGCGGGCCCTTTCGAATCAGCCCCAGCATTTT.

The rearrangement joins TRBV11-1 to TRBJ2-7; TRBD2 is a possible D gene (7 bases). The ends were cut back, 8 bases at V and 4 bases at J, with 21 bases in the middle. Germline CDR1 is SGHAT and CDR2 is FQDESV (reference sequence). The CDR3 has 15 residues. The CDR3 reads CASPGGGLGWYEQYF. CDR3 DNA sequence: TGTGCCAGCCCTGGGGGGGGGCTGGGTTGGTACGAGCAGTACTTC. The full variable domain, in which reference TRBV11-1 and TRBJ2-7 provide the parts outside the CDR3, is EAEVAQSPRYKITEKSQAVAFWCDPISGHATLYWYRQILGQGPELLVQFQDESVVDDSQLPKDRFSAERLKGVDSTLKIQPAELGDSAMYLCASPGGGLGWYEQYFGPGTRLTVT.

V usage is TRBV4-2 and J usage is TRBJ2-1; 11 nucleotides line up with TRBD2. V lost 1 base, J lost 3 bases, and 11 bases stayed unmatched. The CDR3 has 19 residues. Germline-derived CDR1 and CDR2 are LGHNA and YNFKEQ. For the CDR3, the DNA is TGTGCCAGCAGCCAAGGTATAAAATCTCTAGCGGGGGGCTACAATGAGCAGTTCTTC. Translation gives CASSQGIKSLAGGYNEQFF.

For the CDR3, the DNA is TGTGCCAGCGGGGTACAGGGGAGTGGGGAGACCCAGTACTTC. Protein product: CASGVQGSGETQYF. The V gene is TRBV5-6, the J gene TRBJ2-5, with 7 bases fitting TRBD1. The J segment lost 5 bases and the V segment lost 7 bases, leaving 11 bases of the junction unmatched. Germline values: CDR1 SGHDT, CDR2 YYEEEE. The CDR3 contains 14 residues. The whole variable domain, remainder taken from reference TRBV5-6 and TRBJ2-5, is DAGVTQSPTHLIKTRGQQVTLRCSPKSGHDTVSWYQQALGQGPQFIFQYYEEEERQRGNFPDRFSGHQFPNYSSELNVNALLLGDSALYLCASGVQGSGETQYFGPGTRLLVL.

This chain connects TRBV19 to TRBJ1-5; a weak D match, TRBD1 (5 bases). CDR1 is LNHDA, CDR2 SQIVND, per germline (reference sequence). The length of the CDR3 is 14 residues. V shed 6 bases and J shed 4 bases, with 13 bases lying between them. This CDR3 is CASRQQAMNQPQHF. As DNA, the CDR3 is TGTGCCAGTAGACAACAGGCTATGAATCAGCCCCAGCATTTT.

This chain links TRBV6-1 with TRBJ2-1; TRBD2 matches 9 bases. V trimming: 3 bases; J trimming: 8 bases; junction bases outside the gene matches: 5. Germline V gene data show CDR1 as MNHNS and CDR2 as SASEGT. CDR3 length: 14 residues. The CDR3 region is CASSEGTSSYEQFF. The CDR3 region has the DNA TGTGCCAGCAGTGAGGGGACTAGCTCGTATGAGCAGTTCTTC.